These 25 T cell receptor beta chains were all obtained from the same sample, sequenced in a study of cytomegalovirus exposure and HLA in healthy donors. It was with 60 Vbeta and 13 Jbeta primers that the PCR ran. Assay used: immunoSEQ multiplex PCR; TCRdb lists only in-frame clones, some missing. The sample has roughly 190,000 clones, more than 75% seen once. The source material was PBMCs. These receptor sequences come from a young woman in good health and CMV-seronegative.

This chain connects TRBV10-1 to TRBJ2-7; D is ambiguous. The CDR3 contains 13 residues. Germline values: CDR1 WNHNN, CDR2 SYGVQD (reference sequence). The V end lost 3 bases, the J end lost 3 bases, and 9 bases lay between the germline ends. As DNA, the CDR3 is TGCGCCAGCAGTGAAGGCCAGGACTACGAGCAGTACTTC. Translating it yields CASSEGQDYEQYF.

V and J are TRBV5-6 and TRBJ2-2; D remains ambiguous. Trimming shortened V by 0 bases and J by 0 bases, and 9 bases separated the two germline ends. The CDR3 runs 16 residues. The germline CDR1 and CDR2 sequences are SGHDT and YYEEEE. CDR3 amino acids: CASSLDGLSNTGELFF. In nucleotides, the CDR3 is TGTGCCAGCAGCTTGGATGGGCTTTCGAACACCGGGGAGCTGTTTTTT.

The DNA for the CDR3 is TGTGCCAGCAGCGTAGACCCTAGCGGGGGCCTCGGCACAGATACGCAGTATTTT. It is translated as CASSVDPSGGLGTDTQYF. The J gene is TRBJ2-3, the V gene TRBV9, with 10 positions matching TRBD2. CDR1 and CDR2 from the germline V gene are SGDLS and YYNGEE. The V segment lost 0 bases and the J segment 1 base; nucleotides outside the gene matches: 8. This CDR3 region has 18 residues.

V and J are TRBV6-1 and TRBJ1-2; D is unclear. Trimming cost V 7 bases and J 0 bases, with 9 bases left between them. The V gene's germline CDR1 is MNHNS and CDR2 SASEGT. The CDR3 is 13 residues long. The CDR3 DNA reads as TGTGCCAGCATTCGCGATCCTAACTATGGCTACACCTTC. Its translation is CASIRDPNYGYTF.

This clone was observed once. This chain uses TRBV13 with TRBJ2-1; D is perhaps TRBD1 (5 bases). The V and J ends lost 5 bases and 8 bases respectively, with 19 bases between them. Germline V gene lookup returns CDR1 PRHDT and CDR2 FYEKMQ (reference sequence). CDR3 length equals 15 residues. The CDR3 region is CASSPSVPRGHEQFF. The CDR3 bases are TGTGCCAGCAGCCCGAGCGTACCTAGGGGTCATGAGCAGTTCTTC.

In its sample, this clone was seen once. V and J are TRBV30 and TRBJ1-6; D is unclear. V lost 2 bases to trimming and J lost 9 bases, with 14 bases between them. The CDR3 is 14 residues long. Germline assignment: CDR1 GTSNPN and CDR2 SVGIG (reference sequence). The CDR3: CAWSRGQSTSPLHF. CDR3 bases: TGTGCCTGGAGTAGAGGTCAGAGTACTTCACCCCTCCACTTT.

This clone was seen just once. This chain links TRBV11-2 with TRBJ2-1, with 15 bases lining up with TRBD2. In germline, CDR1 is SGHAT, CDR2 FQNNGV. The CDR3 is 16 amino acids. Trimming at V came to 4 bases and at J to 8 bases, leaving 6 bases not matched to a gene. CDR3 nucleotides: TGTGCCAGCAGCTCATGGACTAGCGGGGGGGCATATGAGCAGTTCTTC. Translation gives CASSSWTSGGAYEQFF.

This chain connects TRBV5-6 to TRBJ2-3, with 8 bases matching TRBD2. The V gene end was trimmed by 2 bases and the J gene end by 3 bases; junction bases not matched to a gene: 2. This CDR3 contains 14 residues. Germline V gene lookup returns CDR1 SGHDT and CDR2 YYEEEE. CDR3 DNA sequence: TGTGCCAGCAGCTTTCGGGGGGGAACAGATACGCAGTATTTT. Its protein is CASSFRGGTDTQYF. The full variable domain, rest sourced from reference TRBV5-6 and TRBJ2-3, is DAGVTQSPTHLIKTRGQQVTLRCSPKSGHDTVSWYQQALGQGPQFIFQYYEEEERQRGNFPDRFSGHQFPNYSSELNVNALLLGDSALYLCASSFRGGTDTQYFGPGTRLTVL.

In its sample, this clone was seen a few times. The chain has TRBV2 and TRBJ2-3; the D gene is possibly TRBD2 (7 bases). The CDR3 length is 15 residues. CDR1 and CDR2 (germline): SNHLY, FYNNEI. Trimming shortened V by 6 bases and J by 1 base, and 14 bases separated the two germline ends. The CDR3 protein is CASRRLAGGTDTQYF. CDR3 DNA sequence: TGTGCCAGCAGGCGACTAGCAGGGGGCACAGATACGCAGTATTTT.

The gene calls are TRBV27 and TRBJ1-1; 9 nucleotides match TRBD1. Germline-derived CDR1 and CDR2 are MNHEY and SMNVEV (reference sequence). J lost 11 bases, V lost 5 bases, and 6 bases had no gene match. The CDR3 is 12 amino acids. This chain's CDR3 is CASSMYRGPAFF. CDR3 bases: TGTGCCAGCAGTATGTACAGGGGGCCCGCTTTCTTT.

The rearrangement joins TRBV20-1 to TRBJ2-7, with D perhaps TRBD2 (6 bases). This CDR3 region has 11 residues. From germline, CDR1 is DFQATT and CDR2 SNEGSKA (reference sequence). Trimming removed 6 bases from V and 4 bases from J, with 10 bases in between. CDR3 bases: TGCAGTGCGCGACTAGTATACGAGCAGTACTTC. Translating it yields CSARLVYEQYF.

This clone came up a few times. The rearrangement uses TRBV4-1 and TRBJ1-6; 8 bases map to TRBD1. CDR1 and CDR2 (germline): MGHRA, YSYEKL. The CDR3 runs to 14 residues. V dropped 0 bases and J dropped 14; count of bases not matched to a gene: 6. The CDR3 sequence: CASSQDQGAGALHF. CDR3 sequence (DNA): TGCGCCAGCAGCCAAGATCAGGGGGCCGGTGCCCTCCACTTT.

The genes are TRBV7-9 and TRBJ1-4, with D unresolved. Trimming shortened V by 5 bases and J by 7 bases, and 11 bases separated the two germline ends. This CDR3 has 13 residues. From germline, CDR1 is SEHNR and CDR2 FQNEAQ (reference sequence). The CDR3 is CASSAWAGEKLFF. In DNA form, the CDR3 reads TGTGCCAGCAGCGCGTGGGCCGGTGAAAAACTGTTTTTT. The variable domain in full, with the rest retrieved from reference TRBV7-9 and TRBJ1-4, is DTGVSQNPRHKITKRGQNVTFRCDPISEHNRLYWYRQTLGQGPEFLTYFQNEAQLEKSRLLSDRFSAERPKGSFSTLEIQRTEQGDSAMYLCASSAWAGEKLFFGSGTQLSVL.

The V call is TRBV18, the J call TRBJ2-7; 8 bases fit TRBD1. V was clipped by 6 bases and J by 7 bases; unmatched bases: 11. CDR3 size: 14 residues. Per germline, CDR1 KGHSH and CDR2 LQKENI. Written as DNA, the CDR3 is TGTGCCAGCTCCCCGGGGCAGGGGGCGTTTGAGCAGTACTTC. This gives the protein CASSPGQGAFEQYF.

This clone has a single count. This rearrangement joins TRBV18 to TRBJ2-1; D perhaps matches TRBD1 (5 bases). The CDR3 consists of 15 residues. Germline CDR1 is KGHSH and CDR2 is LQKENI. Trimming took 4 bases from V and 4 from J, leaving 14 bases between them. The DNA for the CDR3 is TGTGCCAGCTCACTGACAGCAGTGGGATACAATGAGCAGTTCTTC. Its translation is CASSLTAVGYNEQFF.

CDR3 region: CASSVGTGEKPNNSPLHF. Here the CDR3 DNA reads TGTGCCAGCAGCGTGGGGACAGGCGAAAAACCTAATAATTCACCCCTCCACTTT. The chain joins TRBV9 to TRBJ1-6; 8 bases are shared with TRBD1. Germline V gives CDR1 SGDLS, CDR2 YYNGEE. The V gene end was trimmed by 2 bases and the J gene end by 5 bases; junction bases not matched to a gene: 12. CDR3 length equals 18 residues.

V is TRBV9 and J is TRBJ2-5; TRBD2 aligns across 10 bases. CDR1 SGDLS and CDR2 YYNGEE come from the germline V gene. J lost 5 bases, V lost 4 bases, and 8 bases had no gene match. This CDR3 region has 15 residues. CDR3 nucleotide sequence: TGTGCCAGCAGCATAGGGACTAGCGTCAGGGAGACCCAGTACTTC. Translated: CASSIGTSVRETQYF. Looking up the rest from reference TRBV9 and TRBJ2-5 gives the full variable domain: DSGVTQTPKHLITATGQRVTLRCSPRSGDLSVYWYQQSLDQGLQFLIQYYNGEERAKGNILERFSAQQFPDLHSELNLSSLELGDSALYFCASSIGTSVRETQYFGPGTRLLVL.

The chain has TRBV10-3 and TRBJ1-3, with a possible D match to TRBD1 (5 bases). The V end was cut by 3 bases, the J end by 0 bases, with 12 bases between. This CDR3 comprises 16 residues. The germline gives CDR1 ENHRY, CDR2 SYGVKD. The CDR3 region has the DNA TGTGCCATCAGTGACAGACAGCTCCACTCTGGAAACACCATATATTTT. This codes for CAISDRQLHSGNTIYF.

This chain links TRBV10-3 with TRBJ2-4, with D tentatively TRBD2 (5 bases). The V end lost 4 bases, the J end lost 7 bases, and 11 bases lay between the germline ends. There are 13 residues in the CDR3. CDR1 ENHRY and CDR2 SYGVKD come from the germline V gene. CDR3 residues: CAISGGSDNIQYF. The DNA of the CDR3 is TGTGCCATCAGTGGTGGGAGTGATAACATTCAGTACTTC.

The chain joins TRBV28 to TRBJ1-1, with 9 bases that match TRBD1. Germline CDR1 MDHEN, CDR2 SYDVKM. With 5 bases clipped from V and 8 bases from J, the junction kept 9 bases outside the gene matches. This CDR3 spans 14 amino acids. CDR3 loop: CASSPGQGGREAFF. The CDR3, as DNA: TGTGCCAGCAGTCCGGGACAGGGAGGAAGAGAAGCTTTCTTT.

The chain is built from TRBV2 and TRBJ1-1; 9 bases are a match to TRBD1. Trimming removed 5 bases from V and 1 base from J; junction bases left unmatched: 2. CDR1 is SNHLY and CDR2 is FYNNEI in the germline V gene. This CDR3 has 14 residues. CDR3 amino acids: CASSKGQGNTEAFF. The CDR3 DNA is TGTGCCAGCAGTAAGGGACAGGGGAACACTGAAGCTTTCTTT. Full variable domain (missing parts from reference TRBV2 and TRBJ1-1): EPEVTQTPSHQVTQMGQEVILRCVPISNHLYFYWYRQILGQKVEFLVSFYNNEISEKSEIFDDQFSVERPDGSNFTLKIRSTKLEDSAMYFCASSKGQGNTEAFFGQGTRLTVV.

V is TRBV6-6 and J is TRBJ2-7, with 7 bases identical to TRBD1. The CDR3 length is 15 residues. CDR1 is MNHNY and CDR2 is SVGAGI in the germline V gene (reference sequence). With V trimmed by 5 bases and J by 2 bases, 9 bases remained unmatched. In nucleotides, the CDR3 is TGTGCCAGCAGTCGGTTTACAGGGGACCCCTACGAGCAGTACTTC. It translates to CASSRFTGDPYEQYF.

The chain carries TRBV5-6 and TRBJ2-3, with TRBD2 matching 13 bases. The CDR3 runs to 18 residues. V lost 7 bases to trimming and J lost 5 bases; unmatched junction nucleotides: 16. Germline-derived CDR1 and CDR2 are SGHDT and YYEEEE. CDR3 sequence (DNA): TGTGCCAGCGGCTGGGGGGCAGGGGGACTAGCGGGAAGAGATACGCAGTATTTT. Translating gives CASGWGAGGLAGRDTQYF.

The chain employs TRBV5-1 and TRBJ2-7, with 10 bases that match TRBD1. CDR1 and CDR2 from the germline V gene are SGHRS and YFSETQ. The CDR3 is 16 residues long. V lost 0 bases to trimming and J lost 4 bases; unmatched junction nucleotides: 7. This CDR3 reads CASSLGETGGTYEQYF. The CDR3 DNA sequence: TGCGCCAGCAGCTTGGGGGAGACAGGGGGCACATACGAGCAGTACTTC. Drawing the rest from reference TRBV5-1 and TRBJ2-7, the complete variable domain is KAGVTQTPRYLIKTRGQQVTLSCSPISGHRSVSWYQQTPGQGLQFLFEYFSETQRNKGNFPGRFSGRQFSNSRSEMNVSTLELGDSALYLCASSLGETGGTYEQYFGPGTRLTVT.

The rearrangement uses TRBV2 and TRBJ2-2, with D uncertain. The CDR3 length is 15 residues. The V end was cut by 1 base, the J end by 3 bases, with 9 bases between. Germline V gene lookup returns CDR1 SNHLY and CDR2 FYNNEI. CDR3 sequence reads: CASSEGYGDTGELFF. The CDR3, as DNA: TGTGCCAGCAGTGAAGGGTACGGAGACACCGGGGAGCTGTTTTTT.